A selection of T cell receptor beta chains follows, all from one sample in a study of blood T cell repertoires in COVID-19. Some clones are missing from TCRdb's copy, which holds only in-frame ones; the method was immunoSEQ multiplex PCR. The sample comprises tens of thousands of clones, about 80% of which are singletons, and about 9.2% rests with the top ten. The sequenced sample was peripheral blood. These receptors all come from a man at least 80 years old with COVID-19, enrolled during active disease. The CDR3 runs from the conserved cysteine through the conserved F or W. The D gene is left open where the match is weak.

V gene: TRBV6-5
J gene: TRBJ2-1
D gene: NA
CDR3 protein: CASRGWPNEQFF

V gene: TRBV19
J gene: TRBJ1-5
D gene: NA
CDR3 protein: CASSTPRGGDQPQHF

V gene: TRBV5-1
J gene: TRBJ2-7
D gene: TRBD1
CDR3 protein: CASSVMGQALEQYF

V gene: TRBV6-5
J gene: TRBJ1-3
D gene: NA
CDR3 protein: CASSSDAGTGNTIYF

V gene: TRBV30
J gene: TRBJ2-5
D gene: TRBD1
CDR3 protein: CAWSRDREETQYF

V gene: TRBV18
J gene: TRBJ1-1
D gene: TRBD1
CDR3 protein: CASSPLPGTGRVTEAFF

V gene: TRBV30
J gene: TRBJ1-2
D gene: NA
CDR3 protein: CAGARDSDGYTF

V gene: TRBV7-2
J gene: TRBJ1-1
D gene: NA
CDR3 protein: CASSQAGWAEAFF

V gene: TRBV7-9
J gene: TRBJ1-1
D gene: NA
CDR3 protein: CASSLGGAAEAFF

V gene: TRBV5-5
J gene: TRBJ1-4
D gene: TRBD1
CDR3 protein: CASKTGIGQEEKLFF

V gene: TRBV2
J gene: TRBJ1-2
D gene: TRBD1
CDR3 protein: CASSGDSILGYGYTF

V gene: TRBV19
J gene: TRBJ1-4
D gene: NA
CDR3 protein: CASRDSSSEKLFF

V gene: TRBV4-1
J gene: TRBJ1-1
D gene: NA
CDR3 protein: CASSQVATIDTEAFF

V gene: TRBV19
J gene: TRBJ1-3
D gene: NA
CDR3 protein: CASSTTRYASGNTIYF

V gene: TRBV9
J gene: TRBJ1-2
D gene: TRBD1
CDR3 protein: CASSVGATGTYGYTF

V gene: TRBV7-2
J gene: TRBJ1-6
D gene: NA
CDR3 protein: CASSLGLGGNSPLHF

V gene: TRBV3-1/TRBV3-2
J gene: TRBJ1-5
D gene: NA
CDR3 protein: CASSPGRSNQPQHF

V gene: TRBV7-9
J gene: TRBJ2-7
D gene: NA
CDR3 protein: CASSLALSSGQYF

V gene: TRBV5-4
J gene: TRBJ1-3
D gene: TRBD1
CDR3 protein: CASTLQGTASGNTIYF

V gene: TRBV5-8
J gene: TRBJ1-1
D gene: NA
CDR3 protein: CASSSPGLAISEAFF